The clone carrying this T cell receptor (beta chain) was found a few times. Its matching antigen is unknown. Unique molecular identifiers were present in the TCR beta cDNA libraries. Each CDR3 protein gets one entry after TCRdb re-called the PCR reads with MiXCR. The table includes approximately 360,000 distinct CDR3 sequences, roughly 36% detected once. This sample stems from a study of post-analysis software for immune sequencing data. Overall study context: The courses of disease that were included comprised relapsing-remitting, secondary progressive and progressive-relapsing multiple sclerosis.

Findings and caveats of the study: Diversity measured as normalized Chao1 was significantly lower in multiple sclerosis patients than in controls. Those samples that were prepared in the same batch co-clustered strongly by F measure. The study found TRBV5-6, TRBV5-1 and TRBV20-1 among roughly 5 TRBV segments more frequent in patients than controls.

The CDR3 extends over 12 amino acids. V was trimmed by 3 bases and J by 6 bases, leaving 9 bases between them. Germline CDR1 reads DFQATT; CDR2 reads SNEGSKA (reference sequence). The genes are TRBV20-1 and TRBJ2-4; D perhaps matches TRBD1 (6 bases). This clonotype was obtained from a girl aged 5-17 years with multiple sclerosis. The sequenced material came from blood. The CDR3 here is CSARGAGNIQYF. In nucleotides, the CDR3 is TGCAGTGCTAGGGGGGCGGGAAACATTCAGTACTTC.